The T cell receptor (beta chain) under discussion was sequenced for a study of blood T cell repertoires in COVID-19. The CDR3 totals 15 residues. V shed 6 bases and J 5 bases; nucleotides not matched to a gene: 10. Germline V gene sequence: CDR1 MNHEY, CDR2 SVGAGI. The table lists this clone with a count of one. Assay used: immunoSEQ multiplex PCR; TCRdb lists only in-frame clones, some missing. The data hold 200,000 to 250,000 clones, with approximately 86% observed a single time. The material sequenced was peripheral blood. The sequence derives from a woman at least 80 years old with acute or convalescent COVID-19. V usage is TRBV6-5 and J usage is TRBJ1-5; 7 bases fit TRBD1. This chain's CDR3 is CASRKQGTEYQPQHF. Here the CDR3 DNA reads TGTGCCAGCAGGAAACAGGGGACGGAGTATCAGCCCCAGCATTTT.